This T cell receptor beta chain was sequenced in a study of cytomegalovirus exposure and HLA in healthy donors. Primers for the PCR totalled 60 Vbeta and 13 Jbeta. Sequencing was performed with immunoSEQ multiplex PCR; in TCRdb, only in-frame clones are kept and a portion is missing. The table has 110,000 to 150,000 clones, 70% to 85% seen once. The CDR3 has 12 amino acids. CDR1 and CDR2 (germline): SNHLY, FYNNEI. With V trimmed by 8 bases and J by 3 bases, 4 bases remained unmatched. Sample: PBMCs. This TCR was sampled from a woman aged 60-75 years in good health and CMV-seropositive. This chain links TRBV2 with TRBJ2-7; 7 positions agree with TRBD2. CDR3 sequence: CASGTTNYEQYF. CDR3 coding DNA: TGTGCCAGCGGGACTACCAACTACGAGCAGTACTTC.